These T cell receptor beta chains were read from a single sample in a study of blood T cell repertoires in COVID-19. Sequenced by immunoSEQ multiplex PCR; TCRdb stores in-frame clones only, minus some. The profile shows approximately 100,000 clones, approximately 88% of them singletons. The sample was peripheral blood. The receptors shown here come from a woman aged 55-70 years with acute or convalescent COVID-19. Each CDR3 is given with its conserved first and last residue. A D gene is named only where the DNA matches it firmly. For some rows the clone size is stated as once, few or many, or as a class when expanded; others skip it.

D	size	J	V	DNA	CDR3
TRBD2	once	TRBJ2-3	TRBV28	TGTGCCAGCAGTCCCTGGGGTAGCGGGGCCACAGATACGCAGTATTTT	CASSPWGSGATDTQYF
-	-	TRBJ2-1	TRBV5-1	TGCGCCAGCAGCTCTTACAATGAGCAGTTCTTC	CASSSYNEQFF
-	-	TRBJ1-1	TRBV30	TGTGCCTGGAGCGGATCGGGGTGGACTGAAGCTTTCTTT	CAWSGSGWTEAFF
-	-	TRBJ1-6	TRBV5-4	TGTGCCAGCAGTTCGGAGCCACTATCACCCCTCCACTTT	CASSSEPLSPLHF
-	few	TRBJ2-1	TRBV5-1	TGCGCCAGCAGCTTGGGAGGGCCCCCGACCGAGCAGTTCTTC	CASSLGGPPTEQFF
-	-	TRBJ2-7	TRBV30	TGTGCCTGGAGTCCAGGAGGGTTTCTCTACGAGCAGTACTTC	CAWSPGGFLYEQYF
TRBD1	-	TRBJ1-6	TRBV13	TGTGCCAGCAGCTTAGCGAAGGGGGCATCCTATAATTCACCCCTCCACTTT	CASSLAKGASYNSPLHF
-	-	TRBJ1-5	TRBV6-6	TGTGCCAGCGGCAGACAGACGGATAGCAATCAGCCCCAGCATTTT	CASGRQTDSNQPQHF
-	-	TRBJ1-1	TRBV19	TGTGCCAGTAGTCTGGTCCCTCCTCCCAGCGGGCCCACTGAAGCTTTCTTT	CASSLVPPPSGPTEAFF
-	-	TRBJ2-5	TRBV4-1	TGCGCCAGCAGCCCCGGACTCCACAGCGGCAGAGAGACCCAGTACTTC	CASSPGLHSGRETQYF
-	-	TRBJ2-5	TRBV28	TGTGCCAGCAGTTTATACAGGGCAGAGACCCAGTACTTC	CASSLYRAETQYF
-	-	TRBJ2-4	TRBV23-1	TGCGCCAGCAGTCATCGGACTGACCAGATTCAGTACTTC	CASSHRTDQIQYF
-	-	TRBJ2-2	TRBV24-1	TGTGCCACCATGCGGGCGAACACCGGGGAGCTGTTTTTT	CATMRANTGELFF
TRBD2	-	TRBJ2-2	TRBV19	TGTGCCAGTAGTTCGAGACTAGCGGGAGCGGTCGGGGAGCTGTTTTTT	CASSSRLAGAVGELFF
-	-	TRBJ2-1	TRBV5-4	TGTGCCAGCAGCGCGAGAGGCAATGAGCAGTTCTTC	CASSARGNEQFF
-	-	TRBJ1-1	TRBV28	TGTGCCAGCAGAACAGTGAACACTGAAGCTTTCTTT	CASRTVNTEAFF
-	-	TRBJ2-3	TRBV24-1	TGTGCCACCAGTGATTTGGGGCGGGGAAGCACAGATACGCAGTATTTT	CATSDLGRGSTDTQYF
-	-	TRBJ1-3	TRBV29-1	TGCAGCGTTGAACCCGGCGGGTCTGGAAACACCATATATTTT	CSVEPGGSGNTIYF
TRBD1	few	TRBJ1-2	TRBV3-1/TRBV3-2	TGTGCCAGCAGCCAGAGGACAGGGGTATGGTATGGCTACACCTTC	CASSQRTGVWYGYTF
TRBD2	-	TRBJ2-1	TRBV28	TGTGCCAGCAATATAGCGGGAGGGTTACAGAGCTCCTACAATGAGCAGTTCTTC	CASNIAGGLQSSYNEQFF
-	-	TRBJ2-7	TRBV10-3	TGTGCCTCCTCAAGGGGTGGATACGAGCAGTACTTC	CASSRGGYEQYF
TRBD1	-	TRBJ1-4	TRBV24-1	TGTGCCACCAGTGACCCCCGGGACAGCACTAGAAAACTGTTTTTT	CATSDPRDSTRKLFF
-	once	TRBJ1-4	TRBV5-1	TGCGCCAGCAGCCCAGCGGCTAATGAAAAACTGTTTTTT	CASSPAANEKLFF
-	-	TRBJ2-1	TRBV6-5	TGTGCCAGCAGTTCCCCTAGCCTTAATGAGCAGTTCTTC	CASSSPSLNEQFF
-	few	TRBJ2-1	TRBV5-4	TGTGCCAGCAGCTCCCGGGACTCAACCAATGAGCAGTTCTTC	CASSSRDSTNEQFF
-	-	TRBJ2-1	TRBV19	TGTGCCAGTAGTATAGATGTGGGCAGCTCCTACAATGAGCAGTTCTTC	CASSIDVGSSYNEQFF
-	-	TRBJ1-2	TRBV3-1/TRBV3-2	TGTGCCAGCAGCCACGCTAGGGGGGGTGATGGCTACACCTTC	CASSHARGGDGYTF
TRBD1	-	TRBJ1-2	TRBV6-5	TGTGCCAGCAGATACAGGGGAAACGGGCTCGGAGGCTACACCTTC	CASRYRGNGLGGYTF
-	-	TRBJ2-2	TRBV6-5	TGTGCCAGCAGTTCCTCCAGGGGAACCGGGGAGCTGTTTTTT	CASSSSRGTGELFF
-	-	TRBJ1-2	TRBV6-5	TGTGCCAGCACGGAGGGGCTCTATGGCTACACCTTC	CASTEGLYGYTF
-	-	TRBJ2-5	TRBV10-3	TGTGCCATCAGTCCCGGAGTCCAAGAGACCCAGTACTTC	CAISPGVQETQYF
-	-	TRBJ2-5	TRBV18	TGTGCCAGCTCAACAGGGACCGCGGGTACGGAGACCCAGTACTTC	CASSTGTAGTETQYF
TRBD1	-	TRBJ1-2	TRBV18	TGTGCCAGCTCACCCGGGACAGCCTCAGCCTATGGCTACACCTTC	CASSPGTASAYGYTF
TRBD2	-	TRBJ2-7	TRBV6-6	TGTGCCAGCAGTCGTAGAGGGGGACTAGCGGGTTCCTACGAGCAGTACTTC	CASSRRGGLAGSYEQYF
-	once	TRBJ1-2	TRBV7-2	TGTGCCAGCAGCTTAGAGGGGTTTAGCTACACCTTC	CASSLEGFSYTF
-	-	TRBJ2-1	TRBV5-1	TGCGCCAGCAGCCTAGGACAGGAGCAGTTCTTC	CASSLGQEQFF
-	-	TRBJ2-5	TRBV5-1	TGCGCCAGCAGCTTAAGACAGAGTTCCCAAGAGACCCAGTACTTC	CASSLRQSSQETQYF
-	few	TRBJ1-1	TRBV25-1	TGTGCCAGCAGTGAAGCCGGCGCCAGGGAACCTGAAGCTTTCTTT	CASSEAGAREPEAFF
-	-	TRBJ2-1	TRBV7-6	TGTGCCAGCAGCTGGAGAAGGTCGGAGGCTCCCTACAATGAGCAGTTCTTC	CASSWRRSEAPYNEQFF
-	-	TRBJ2-3	TRBV7-3	TGTGCCAGCGCAAAGGCGGGTAACGCAGATACGCAGTATTTT	CASAKAGNADTQYF
-	-	TRBJ1-1	TRBV5-1	TGCGCCAGCAGCGAACAGAACACTGAAGCTTTCTTT	CASSEQNTEAFF
-	-	TRBJ1-5	TRBV19	TGTGCCAGTAGTATGGGACTCCAGGGGCCCCAGCATTTT	CASSMGLQGPQHF
-	-	TRBJ1-2	TRBV19	TGTGCCAGTAGTCAAAGGGTGGGGCCGGGCTATGGCTACACCTTC	CASSQRVGPGYGYTF
-	once	TRBJ1-5	TRBV6-1	TGTGCCAGCAGTGAGGACAGTAGCAATCAGCCCCAGCATTTT	CASSEDSSNQPQHF
-	-	TRBJ1-5	TRBV27	TGTGCCAGCAGTTTATTCAGCGTCAATCAGCCCCAGCATTTT	CASSLFSVNQPQHF
TRBD2	-	TRBJ2-1	TRBV3-1/TRBV3-2	TGTGCCAGCAGCCAATGGCGGGAGGGCCTCAATGAGCAGTTCTTC	CASSQWREGLNEQFF
-	-	TRBJ1-1	TRBV7-9	TGTGCCAGCAGACCCAAACAGAGGGTCGGGACTGAAGCTTTCTTT	CASRPKQRVGTEAFF
-	once	TRBJ1-5	TRBV3-1/TRBV3-2	TGTGCCAGCAGCCAAGGGACGGCCGGGGAGCCCCAGCATTTT	CASSQGTAGEPQHF
TRBD1	-	TRBJ1-1	TRBV7-9	TGTGCCAGCAGCCTTACAGGGGGAGGAAAGAACACTGAAGCTTTCTTT	CASSLTGGGKNTEAFF
TRBD2	-	TRBJ2-7	TRBV10-2	TGCGCCAGCAGTGACGAGGGACTAACCAATTACGAGCAGTACTTC	CASSDEGLTNYEQYF
-	-	TRBJ1-1	TRBV18	TGTGCCAGCTCACGCACGGGTCTTTTTGAAGCTTTCTTT	CASSRTGLFEAFF
-	-	TRBJ1-5	TRBV5-1	TGCGCCAGCAGCTTGGCAGGCGCCGGACAGCCCCAGCATTTT	CASSLAGAGQPQHF
-	-	TRBJ1-1	TRBV11-2	TGTGCCAGCAGACATATTGGAAGTAGCGAAGCTTTCTTT	CASRHIGSSEAFF
TRBD2	few	TRBJ2-2	TRBV29-1	TGCAGCGTGGGGGGGCTAGCGGGAGTGTCGGAGCTGTTTTTT	CSVGGLAGVSELFF
TRBD1	-	TRBJ1-2	TRBV20-1	TGCAGTGCTAGTTTTGGGACAGGGGGTTATGGCTACACCTTC	CSASFGTGGYGYTF